The TCR beta chain described here comes from a study of cytomegalovirus exposure and HLA in healthy donors. Study summary: A prior study identified 120 million or so unique TCR beta sequences from about 180 million T cells.

This CDR3 spans 12 amino acids. Germline CDR1 SGHTA, CDR2 FQGNSA. Trimming at V came to 6 bases and at J to 5 bases, leaving 0 bases not matched to a gene. The PCR had 60 Vbeta and 13 Jbeta primers. Assay used: immunoSEQ multiplex PCR; TCRdb lists only in-frame clones, some missing. The profile covers around 170,000 clones, with approximately 88% appearing a single time and about 0.37% taken by the ten largest. As regards this clone: Its target is unknown.

General study findings and limits: Judged likely to be a sequencing artifact was a cluster of highly shared sequence variants. V- and J-gene trimming of TCR beta was linked (in a later analysis) to a missense DCLRE1C variant.

The receptor's source is a boy between 2 and 10 years old in good health and CMV-seronegative. Sample: PBMCs. The chain is built from TRBV7-2 and TRBJ2-2; 7 bases map to TRBD1. CDR3 nucleotide sequence: TGTGCCAGCAGGACAGGGACCGGGGAGCTGTTTTTT. Its translation is CASRTGTGELFF.